These 5 T cell receptor beta chains share one sample of origin, sequenced in a study of blood T cell repertoires in COVID-19. Method: immunoSEQ multiplex PCR; TCRdb's copy keeps in-frame clones and lacks some. Of about 64,000 clones listed, 80% to 90% were seen once; the top ten hold around 5.4%. The sample comprised peripheral blood. The source of these receptors is a woman in her sixties with acute or convalescent COVID-19.

The chain carries TRBV9 and TRBJ2-3, with D hard to call. The CDR3 length is 14 residues. V lost 0 bases, J lost 3 bases, and 8 bases lay in between. CDR1 is SGDLS and CDR2 is YYNGEE in the germline V gene. The CDR3 here is CASSVDHGTDTQYF. The CDR3, as DNA: TGTGCCAGCAGCGTAGATCACGGTACAGATACGCAGTATTTT.

This chain links TRBV6-5 with TRBJ1-1, with 8 bases fitting TRBD1. The CDR3 runs to 14 residues. Germline V gene data show CDR1 as MNHEY and CDR2 as SVGAGI. J gave up 4 bases and V 5 bases, and 6 bases lay outside the gene matches. The CDR3 here is CASSPNTGGTEAFF. The CDR3 nucleotides read TGTGCCAGCAGTCCCAATACAGGGGGCACTGAAGCTTTCTTT.

In this sample, this clone turned up once. V gene TRBV6-1 combines with J gene TRBJ1-4, with a possible D match to TRBD1 (5 bases). CDR1 MNHNS and CDR2 SASEGT come from the germline V gene. This CDR3 spans 14 amino acids. Between the trimmed V and J ends, which lost 3 bases and 8 bases, there was a span of 13 bases. The CDR3, as DNA: TGTGCCAGCAGTGACACGGGGGGGGTCGAAAAACTGTTTTTT. Amino acids: CASSDTGGVEKLFF.

The rearrangement uses TRBV6-5 and TRBJ2-2; a possible D gene is TRBD2 (6 bases). This CDR3 has 15 residues. Per germline, CDR1 MNHEY and CDR2 SVGAGI. V was cut by 4 bases and J by 0 bases, with 9 bases left in between. CDR3 sequence reads: CASSSGTANTGELFF. Written as DNA, the CDR3 is TGTGCCAGCAGTTCTGGGACTGCGAACACCGGGGAGCTGTTTTTT.

This clone appeared once. J is TRBJ2-1 and V is TRBV29-1, with D possibly matching TRBD1 (6 bases). The CDR3 has 12 residues. CDR1 SQVTM and CDR2 ANQGSEA come from the germline V gene. V was shortened by 1 base and J by 15 bases, with 16 bases between the two germline ends. The CDR3: CSVEGERDILFF. The CDR3, as DNA: TGCAGCGTTGAAGGCGAACGGGACATTCTGTTCTTC.